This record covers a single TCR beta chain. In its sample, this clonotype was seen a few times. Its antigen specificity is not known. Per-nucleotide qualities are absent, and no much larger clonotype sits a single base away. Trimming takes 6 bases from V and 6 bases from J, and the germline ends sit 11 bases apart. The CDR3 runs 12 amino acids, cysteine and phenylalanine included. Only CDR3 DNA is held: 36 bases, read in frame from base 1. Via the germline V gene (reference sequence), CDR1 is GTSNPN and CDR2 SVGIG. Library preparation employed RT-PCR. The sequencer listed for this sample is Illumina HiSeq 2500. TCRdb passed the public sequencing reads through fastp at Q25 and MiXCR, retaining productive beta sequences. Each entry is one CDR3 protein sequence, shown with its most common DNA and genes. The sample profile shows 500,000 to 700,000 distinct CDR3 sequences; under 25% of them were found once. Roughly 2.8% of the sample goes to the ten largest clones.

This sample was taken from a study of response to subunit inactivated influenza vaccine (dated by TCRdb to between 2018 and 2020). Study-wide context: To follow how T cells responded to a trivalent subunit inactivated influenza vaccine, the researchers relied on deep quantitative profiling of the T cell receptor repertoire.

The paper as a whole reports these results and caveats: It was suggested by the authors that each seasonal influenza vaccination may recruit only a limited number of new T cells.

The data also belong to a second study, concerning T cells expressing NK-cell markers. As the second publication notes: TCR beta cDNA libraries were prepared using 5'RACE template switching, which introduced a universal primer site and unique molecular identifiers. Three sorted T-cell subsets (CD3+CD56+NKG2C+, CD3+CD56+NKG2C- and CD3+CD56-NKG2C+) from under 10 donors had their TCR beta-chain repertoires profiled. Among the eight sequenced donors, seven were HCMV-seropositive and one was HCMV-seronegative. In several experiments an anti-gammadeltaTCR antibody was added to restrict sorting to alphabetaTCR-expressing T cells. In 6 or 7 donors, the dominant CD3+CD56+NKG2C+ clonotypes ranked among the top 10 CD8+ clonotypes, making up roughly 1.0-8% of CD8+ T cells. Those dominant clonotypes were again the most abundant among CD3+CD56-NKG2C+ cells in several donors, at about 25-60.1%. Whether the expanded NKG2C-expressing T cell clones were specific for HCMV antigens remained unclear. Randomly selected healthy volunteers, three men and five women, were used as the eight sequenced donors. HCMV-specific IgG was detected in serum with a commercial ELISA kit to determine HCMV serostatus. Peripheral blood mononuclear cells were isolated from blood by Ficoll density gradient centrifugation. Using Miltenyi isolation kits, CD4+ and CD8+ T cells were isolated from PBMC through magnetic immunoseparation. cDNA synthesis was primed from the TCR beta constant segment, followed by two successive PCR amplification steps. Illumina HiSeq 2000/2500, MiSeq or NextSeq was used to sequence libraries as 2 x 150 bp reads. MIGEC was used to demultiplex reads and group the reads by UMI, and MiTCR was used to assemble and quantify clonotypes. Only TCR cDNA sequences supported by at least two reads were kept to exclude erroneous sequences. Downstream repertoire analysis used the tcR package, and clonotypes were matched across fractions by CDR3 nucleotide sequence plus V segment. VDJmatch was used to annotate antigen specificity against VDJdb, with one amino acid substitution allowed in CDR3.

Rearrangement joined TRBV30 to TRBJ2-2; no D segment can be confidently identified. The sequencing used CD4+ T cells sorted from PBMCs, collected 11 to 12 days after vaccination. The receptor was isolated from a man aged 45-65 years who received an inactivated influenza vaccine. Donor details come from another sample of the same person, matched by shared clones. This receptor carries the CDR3 CACPTKSGELFF. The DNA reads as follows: TGTGCCTGCCCCACAAAATCCGGGGAGCTGTTTTTT.